The sequence of this TCR beta chain was determined in a study of beta chain features in type 1 diabetes. Study results and limitations: cDNA sequencing could over-represent cells with high TCR expression. Compared with healthy donors, patients appeared to share more similar naive, central memory and regulatory TCRB repertoires.

This clone was counted between two and nine times. As yet, its antigen is unknown. A single heparinised blood sample, averaging around 120 mL, was obtained per donor. Expressed TCRB transcripts were sequenced because the isolated RNA had all been reverse transcribed beforehand. Some clones are missing from TCRdb's copy, which holds only in-frame ones; the method was immunoSEQ multiplex PCR. The sample lists around 290,000 clones, under 8.5% occurring once. The source material was central memory CD4+ T cells from blood. This clonotype was obtained from a woman aged 18-35 years in good health.

The CDR3 nucleotides are TGTGCCAGTAGTATAGCTCGGGACACCGAGCAGTACTTC. Its protein is CASSIARDTEQYF. The V call is TRBV19, the J call TRBJ2-7; D may be TRBD1 (6 bases). Germline lookup yields CDR1 LNHDA and CDR2 SQIVND (reference sequence). The CDR3 extends over 13 amino acids. Trimming pared 1 base from V and 6 bases from J, leaving 10 bases between.